These T cell receptor beta chains were read from a single sample in a study of T cell responses to AZD1222 COVID-19 vaccine. The table came from immunoSEQ multiplex PCR; TCRdb's copy has only in-frame clones and leaves some out. Among 95,000 to 150,000 clones, around 84% were seen once, and the ten largest hold around 27%. The sample consisted of peripheral blood, taken 28 days after the second AZD1222 dose. The receptors originated from an adult who received the AZD1222 COVID-19 vaccine. The CDR3 runs from the conserved cysteine through the conserved F or W. The D gene is left open where the match is weak. For some rows the clone size is stated as once, few or many, or as a class when expanded; others skip it.

size	J	V	D	CDR3	DNA
-	TRBJ1-2	TRBV7-8	-	CASSPDRNYGYTF	TGTGCCAGCAGCCCCGACAGGAACTATGGCTACACCTTC
-	TRBJ1-3	TRBV13	-	CASTIRRGGNTIYF	TGTGCCAGCACTATCAGAAGGGGAGGAAACACCATATATTTT
-	TRBJ1-1	TRBV5-1	-	CASVMNTEAFF	TGCGCCAGCGTCATGAACACTGAAGCTTTCTTT
-	TRBJ1-2	TRBV5-6	-	CASSLVGGYGYTF	TGTGCCAGCAGCTTGGTGGGGGGGTATGGCTACACCTTC
-	TRBJ2-7	TRBV7-2	-	CASSPLPTYEQYF	TGTGCCAGCAGTCCACTACCCACCTACGAGCAGTACTTC
-	TRBJ1-2	TRBV12-3/TRBV12-4	-	CASSLTGYGYTF	TGTGCCAGCAGTTTGACTGGCTATGGCTACACCTTC
-	TRBJ2-1	TRBV4-3	-	CASSQDGAGEQFF	TGCGCCAGCAGCCAAGACGGGGCGGGTGAGCAGTTCTTC
-	TRBJ1-5	TRBV19	-	CASSTGPGVWGGYQPQHF	TGTGCCAGTAGTACGGGCCCGGGTGTTTGGGGTGGTTATCAGCCCCAGCATTTT
-	TRBJ1-4	TRBV4-3	-	CASSQDGHPKKEKLFF	TGCGCCAGCAGCCAAGATGGTCACCCCAAAAAGGAAAAACTGTTTTTT
-	TRBJ1-2	TRBV5-1	TRBD1	CASSFDREGGGYTF	TGCGCCAGCAGCTTCGACAGGGAAGGGGGTGGCTACACCTTC
once	TRBJ2-5	TRBV20-1	-	CSASSPGIETQYF	TGCAGTGCTAGTTCTCCGGGGATAGAGACCCAGTACTTC
-	TRBJ2-4	TRBV6-6	-	CASHRGELAKNIQYF	TGTGCCAGCCATCGCGGGGAGTTAGCCAAAAACATTCAGTACTTC